This T cell receptor beta chain was documented in a study (dated by TCRdb to 2014 to 2015). For the study in its entirety: The study tested whether tumor-infiltrating Tregs in breast cancer are recruited from blood Tregs or converted in situ from other CD4+ T cell subsets.

The memory CD4+ T cell population was isolated based on a CD4+CD45RO+CD25- phenotype. Tregs, naive and memory CD4+ T cells from tumor, blood and ipsilateral draining lymph nodes of a few breast cancer patients underwent full-length TCR alpha and beta sequencing. Tumor tissue, along with lymph nodes from ipsilateral axillary dissection, was perfused with PBS, minced, and then digested using collagenase I and hyaluronidase. A purity exceeding 90% was confirmed by FACS for the sorted cell populations. The investigation overall reported the following: Validation in the larger cohort was restricted to a single TCR beta V-J rearrangement rather than whole repertoires. The TCR alpha and beta sequences of tumor-infiltrating Tregs showed the greatest overlap with tumor naive CD4+ T cells, followed by blood naive CD4+ T cells. The TCR gene usage of tumor memory CD4+ T cells clustered together with blood and lymph node memory CD4+ cells and with lymph node naive CD4+ cells.

Only a few counts were recorded for this clonotype. The antigen this receptor binds is unknown. No base-level quality is on record; no much larger clone is a single base apart. The germline ends are 9 bases apart after V is trimmed by 4 bases and J by 0 bases. The germline V gene gives CDR1 as SQVTM and CDR2 as ANQGSEA. From cysteine to phenylalanine, the CDR3 is 13 amino acids long. Just CDR3 DNA is preserved here, 39 bases in frame from base 1. Full-length TCR variable regions were amplified by 5' RACE PCR with constant-region reverse primers, and semi-nested PCR with Nested Universal Primer A was subsequently performed. Using the ReliaPrep RNA Cell Miniprep System, total RNA was extracted, and the SMARTer RACE 5'/3' Kit was then used to reverse transcribe the RNA into 5'RACE-ready cDNA. An Illumina MiSeq was used to sequence the full-length TCR alpha and beta libraries, which had been barcoded with multiplex adaptors. The study's processing was this. Sequencing data were pooled across the five patients for each of nine subset-tissue groups and compared by unsupervised clustering of TCR gene usage. The Morisita-Horn index was used to calculate repertoire similarity, with shared sequences weighted by how much each contributed to each repertoire. The raw public reads went through TCRdb reprocessing: fastp at Q25, MiXCR clone calling, in-frame beta chains kept. Records with the same CDR3 protein are collapsed into one entry carrying the most frequent genes and DNA. What appears here as the V and J calls and clone size reflects TCRdb's work, not the paper's. The sample records around 57,000 distinct CDR3 sequences, roughly 30% of which are singletons. The ten largest make up 2.5% to 3.5% of the sample.

The chain is made from TRBV29-1 and TRBJ1-2; too little of a D gene remains to name it. Sequenced: tumor-infiltrating memory CD4+ T cells sorted from the breast tumor. The cell subset or site label, read with the paper, signifies: memory CD4+ T cells, CD4+CD45RO+CD25-. This receptor was obtained from a female donor with breast cancer. The CDR3 region has the sequence CSVVSLPNYGYTF. The sequenced DNA is TGCAGCGTTGTGAGTCTGCCTAACTATGGCTACACCTTC.